What follows describes a single TCR beta chain. How the authors handled the data: Amplification with reference gene primers provided the estimates of nucleated cell counts. Produced via immunoSEQ multiplex PCR; TCRdb's table is partial and in-frame only. Clone size and V and J calls were adopted from that table, with D and trimming inferred from the DNA. The sample contains about 200,000 clones, about 80% of which appear only once. The entry originates in a study of blood T cell repertoires in COVID-19. Study-level information: Sites across the United States, Italy and Spain contributed samples from acute and convalescent COVID-19. T cells, B-cell-depleted T cells, or PBMCs provided the cDNA or gDNA that served as material.

The CDR3 runs to 17 residues. Trimming removed 3 bases from V and 2 bases from J; junction bases left unmatched: 8. Germline loops: CDR1 SGHRS, CDR2 YFSETQ. This sequence was found in a human donor with acute or convalescent COVID-19. The donor label of this sample is uncertain. The chain carries TRBV5-1 and TRBJ2-3; 11 positions agree with TRBD2. The sample was peripheral blood. The CDR3 loop is CASSSSLTSGITDTQYF. CDR3 DNA: TGCGCCAGCAGCTCTTCCTTGACTAGCGGGATCACAGATACGCAGTATTTT. The whole variable domain, remainder taken from reference TRBV5-1 and TRBJ2-3, is KAGVTQTPRYLIKTRGQQVTLSCSPISGHRSVSWYQQTPGQGLQFLFEYFSETQRNKGNFPGRFSGRQFSNSRSEMNVSTLELGDSALYLCASSSSLTSGITDTQYFGPGTRLTVL.